This is a list of T cell receptor beta chains from one sample in a study of blood T cell repertoires in COVID-19. Using immunoSEQ multiplex PCR, the repertoire was profiled, and TCRdb retains in-frame clones only, with some absent. The sample shows a few hundred thousand clones, approximately 88% of them seen only once. Sequenced sample: PBMCs or T cells enriched from blood (not recorded which). These receptors came from a woman in her 40s with acute COVID-19. Each CDR3 is given with its conserved first and last residue. The D gene is left open where the match is weak. Some rows mark clone size as missing; the rest say once, few, many or name a class of expanded clone.

J,D,V,size,DNA,CDR3
TRBJ1-1,.,TRBV19,.,TGTGCCAGTAGTATCGTGGTCGGGAACACTGAAGCTTTCTTT,CASSIVVGNTEAFF
TRBJ2-1,TRBD2,TRBV28,.,TGTGCCAGCAGTTTACGACTAGCGGGAGATGAGCAGTTCTTC,CASSLRLAGDEQFF
TRBJ2-3,TRBD2,TRBV6-2/TRBV6-3,.,TGTGCCAGCAGTTCCGGGACTAGCGCATTGCAGGGCACAGATACGCAGTATTTT,CASSSGTSALQGTDTQYF
TRBJ2-7,.,TRBV18,.,TGTGCCAGCTCATCCTCCCCAGGGTCACACTACGAGCAGTACTTC,CASSSSPGSHYEQYF
TRBJ2-1,.,TRBV4-3,.,TGCGCCAGCAGCCAAGAAATTTCGAGCTCCTACAATGAGCAGTTCTTC,CASSQEISSSYNEQFF
TRBJ1-4,.,TRBV30,.,TGTGCCTGGAGTCTCCTATCGTTAAATGAAAAACTGTTTTTT,CAWSLLSLNEKLFF
TRBJ2-5,TRBD2,TRBV7-2,few,TGTGCCAGCAGCCCTGGGACTAGCCTGCAAGAGACCCAGTACTTC,CASSPGTSLQETQYF
TRBJ2-1,.,TRBV28,.,TGTGCCAGCAGTTTATTAATCTATGAGCAGTTCTTC,CASSLLIYEQFF
TRBJ2-1,.,TRBV27,.,TGTGCCAGCAGTTCGGGGCGCTCGGACTATGCCCTTAGGGGGCAGTTCTTC,CASSSGRSDYALRGQFF
TRBJ2-1,TRBD1,TRBV4-3,once,TGCGCCAGCAGCCTTCAAGGACAGGTCTACAATGAGCAGTTCTTC,CASSLQGQVYNEQFF
TRBJ2-2,.,TRBV11-2,.,TGTGCCAGCAGCTTAGGCGGGACCGGGGAGCTGTTTTTT,CASSLGGTGELFF
TRBJ2-3,TRBD2,TRBV30,few,TGTGCCTGGACTAGCGGGAGATTCACAGATACGCAGTATTTT,CAWTSGRFTDTQYF